This T cell receptor beta chain was identified during a study of response to subunit inactivated influenza vaccine. Study results and caveats: Each seasonal flu vaccination may recruit only limited new T cells, authors suggested.

In this sample, this clonotype turned up a few times. Its antigen is not identified. V shed 1 base and J 1 base; nucleotides not matched to a gene: 7. The CDR3 length is 18 residues. CDR1 and CDR2 (germline): MDHEN, SYDVKM. One entry per CDR3 protein, called by TCRdb with MiXCR from the RT-PCR reads. Of around 150,000 distinct CDR3 sequences in the sample, about 11% were seen once. This clonotype originated in a man aged 45-65 years who received an inactivated influenza vaccine. The gene calls are TRBV28 and TRBJ2-1, with 10 bases lining up with TRBD2. Sequenced here: non-naive T cells sorted from PBMCs, sampled roughly 45 days after vaccination. DNA of the CDR3: TGTGCCAGCAGTTTATTCTTGGGACTAGCGCCTTCCTACAATGAGCAGTTCTTC. As protein: CASSLFLGLAPSYNEQFF.